This T cell receptor (beta chain) was captured in a study of blood T cell repertoires in COVID-19. Across the study: Samples came from the United States, Italy and Spain, spanning acute and convalescent COVID-19. PBMCs, B-cell-depleted T cells, or T cells were the source of the cDNA or gDNA that made up the material.

CDR3 length: 14 residues. With 4 bases removed from V and 9 bases from J, the gap between germline ends came to 18 bases. Germline lookup yields CDR1 MGHRA and CDR2 YSYEKL. In the authors' workflow: Amplification from reference gene primers served as the basis for estimated nucleated cell counts. Libraries were prepared by immunoSEQ multiplex PCR; TCRdb keeps only in-frame clonotypes and omits some of them. Clone size and the V and J calls come from that table; the DNA yielded D and trimming. Of just under 150,000 clones in the sample, around 87% were seen once. This TCR derives from a man between 50 and 59 years old who had recovered from COVID-19. The chain carries TRBV4-1 and TRBJ2-5; a weak D match, TRBD2 (5 bases). Sequenced: peripheral blood. The CDR3 region is CASSPLSDRAAQYF. CDR3 bases: TGCGCCAGCAGCCCGCTCTCGGACCGAGCGGCCCAGTACTTC.